This T cell receptor (beta chain) was retrieved from a study of technical replicates of blood from a handful of donors. Only in-frame clones appear in the TCRdb table, and some are missing; sequencing was by immunoSEQ multiplex PCR. The table lists about 79,000 clones, approximately 94% of them singletons. V gave up 6 bases and J gave up 0 bases, with 18 bases separating them. CDR3 length: 16 residues. In germline, CDR1 is SEHNR, CDR2 FQNEAQ (reference sequence). This chain connects TRBV7-9 to TRBJ2-7; D is undetermined. This sequence originates from a human donor in good health. The specimen sequenced was T cells isolated from PBMCs. As DNA, the CDR3 is TGTGCCAGCAGTTCCCGGTGCCGGTGCCTCTCCTACGAGCAGTACTTC. This sequence encodes CASSSRCRCLSYEQYF.